This T cell receptor (beta chain) came from a study of spatial heterogeneity in lung cancer. About the research overall: There were, on average, more than nine raw-read appearances for each unique TCR and UMI combination.

This CDR3 comprises 13 residues. CDR1 is KGHSH, CDR2 LQKENI, per germline. V lost 3 bases to trimming and J lost 2 bases, with 6 bases between them. The time point denotes: sample taken at primary tumor resection. In each case, whole RNA from tumor, nontumor lung or frozen PBMC was sequenced unsorted. The donors were 55 to 80 patients with non-small cell lung cancer that was early-stage and untreated. One entry per CDR3 protein results from TCRdb running MiXCR on the 5' RACE reads. This repertoire shows 80,000 to 95,000 distinct CDR3 sequences, around 9% found once; its top ten account for about 7.1%.

The sequence came from a male donor with early-stage non-small cell lung cancer. Sequencing was performed on PBMCs, taken at surgery. The chain employs TRBV18 and TRBJ2-3; weak D call: TRBD2 (5 bases). In DNA, the CDR3 is TGTGCCAGCTCACCGACTAACACAGATACGCAGTATTTT. Protein product: CASSPTNTDTQYF.